A selection of T cell receptor beta chains follows, all from one sample in a study of cytomegalovirus exposure and HLA in healthy donors. The method was immunoSEQ multiplex PCR; TCRdb's version includes in-frame clones alone and lacks a portion of them. The sample contains roughly 110,000 clones, 70% to 85% of which appear only once. Sequencing was performed on PBMCs. These receptors were taken from a man in his sixties in good health and CMV-seronegative. Both conserved end residues are part of each CDR3. The order of the fields is D gene, V gene, clone size, J gene, CDR3 protein, CDR3 DNA. The D gene is left open where the match is weak. Rows give clone size only sometimes, using once, few, many, or a class for an expanded clone.

d_call: .; v_call: TRBV7-3; clone_size: .; j_call: TRBJ2-2; cdr3_aa: CASSLMSPQAGAGELFF; cdr3_nt: TGTGCCAGCAGCTTAATGAGTCCCCAGGCAGGGGCCGGGGAGCTGTTTTTT
d_call: .; v_call: TRBV18; clone_size: .; j_call: TRBJ2-5; cdr3_aa: CASSPMRETQYF; cdr3_nt: TGTGCCAGCTCACCGATGAGAGAGACCCAGTACTTC
d_call: TRBD2; v_call: TRBV4-2; clone_size: .; j_call: TRBJ2-2; cdr3_aa: CASSHGLAAGELFF; cdr3_nt: TGTGCCAGCAGCCACGGACTAGCGGCCGGGGAGCTGTTTTTT
d_call: .; v_call: TRBV5-1; clone_size: .; j_call: TRBJ1-1; cdr3_aa: CASPQGKNTEAFF; cdr3_nt: TGCGCCAGCCCGCAGGGTAAGAACACTGAAGCTTTCTTT
d_call: .; v_call: TRBV5-1; clone_size: few; j_call: TRBJ1-4; cdr3_aa: CASSPGGTSNEKLFF; cdr3_nt: TGCGCCAGCAGCCCGGGGGGCACCTCTAATGAAAAACTGTTTTTT
d_call: TRBD2; v_call: TRBV19; clone_size: .; j_call: TRBJ2-1; cdr3_aa: CASSNRAGGYEQFF; cdr3_nt: TGTGCCAGTAGTAACCGAGCGGGGGGGTATGAGCAGTTCTTC
d_call: .; v_call: TRBV18; clone_size: .; j_call: TRBJ2-7; cdr3_aa: CASSPTSGGLSYEQYF; cdr3_nt: TGTGCCAGCTCACCGACCTCAGGGGGACTCTCCTACGAGCAGTACTTC
d_call: TRBD2; v_call: TRBV28; clone_size: .; j_call: TRBJ2-1; cdr3_aa: CASRASGGRGREQFF; cdr3_nt: TGTGCCAGCAGAGCCAGCGGGGGGAGAGGAAGAGAGCAGTTCTTC
d_call: TRBD1; v_call: TRBV5-1; clone_size: .; j_call: TRBJ2-7; cdr3_aa: CASGNQGALSEQYF; cdr3_nt: TGCGCCAGCGGAAACCAGGGGGCGCTGAGCGAGCAGTACTTC
d_call: .; v_call: TRBV6-6; clone_size: .; j_call: TRBJ2-1; cdr3_aa: CASSYGAKQFF; cdr3_nt: TGTGCCAGCAGTTACGGGGCCAAGCAGTTCTTC
d_call: TRBD1; v_call: TRBV9; clone_size: .; j_call: TRBJ1-5; cdr3_aa: CASSVGTGGGQPQHF; cdr3_nt: TGTGCCAGCAGCGTAGGAACAGGGGGTGGGCAGCCCCAGCATTTT
d_call: .; v_call: TRBV29-1; clone_size: .; j_call: TRBJ2-3; cdr3_aa: CSVGDMTDTQYF; cdr3_nt: TGCAGCGTTGGCGACATGACAGATACGCAGTATTTT
d_call: .; v_call: TRBV4-3; clone_size: .; j_call: TRBJ2-6; cdr3_aa: CASSQGGPGIGANVLTF; cdr3_nt: TGCGCCAGCAGCCAAGGCGGTCCAGGGATCGGGGCCAACGTCCTGACTTTC
d_call: .; v_call: TRBV5-1; clone_size: .; j_call: TRBJ2-7; cdr3_aa: CASSLVTGRTYEQYF; cdr3_nt: TGCGCCAGCAGCTTGGTGACAGGTAGAACCTACGAGCAGTACTTC
d_call: .; v_call: TRBV19; clone_size: .; j_call: TRBJ2-5; cdr3_aa: CASSMNFQETQYF; cdr3_nt: TGTGCCAGTAGTATGAACTTTCAAGAGACCCAGTACTTC
d_call: TRBD1; v_call: TRBV5-4; clone_size: .; j_call: TRBJ1-1; cdr3_aa: CASSTGGGMNTEAFF; cdr3_nt: TGTGCCAGCAGCACAGGGGGTGGTATGAACACTGAAGCTTTCTTT
d_call: .; v_call: TRBV19; clone_size: few; j_call: TRBJ2-2; cdr3_aa: CASSILGPFTGELFF; cdr3_nt: TGTGCCAGTAGTATCCTCGGTCCATTCACCGGGGAGCTGTTTTTT
d_call: .; v_call: TRBV25-1; clone_size: .; j_call: TRBJ1-2; cdr3_aa: CASSDAAGGYTF; cdr3_nt: TGTGCCAGCAGTGATGCGGCCGGCGGCTACACCTTC